The rows below give T cell receptor beta chains drawn from one sample of a study of CD4 T cells in relation to SARS-CoV-2 and coronaviruses. These TCRs' antigens remain unknown. Only in-frame clones appear in the TCRdb table, and some are missing; sequencing was by immunoSEQ multiplex PCR. The sample contains about 22,000 clones, about 70% of which appear only once. The sequenced sample consisted of CD4+ T cells from PBMCs, cultured in vitro. These TCRs come from a human donor in good health. CDR3s include the opening cysteine and the closing phenylalanine or tryptophan. The D gene is left open where the match is weak. For some rows the clone size is stated as once, few or many, or as a class when expanded; others skip it.

D gene,clone size,J gene,V gene,CDR3 DNA,CDR3 protein
TRBD2,.,TRBJ2-5,TRBV5-4,TGTGCCAGCAGCTTAGGACTAGCGGGGAACCAAGAGACCCAGTACTTC,CASSLGLAGNQETQYF
.,few,TRBJ2-1,TRBV5-1,TGCGCCAGCAGCTTCTCCGTAAGCTCCTACAATGAGCAGTTCTTC,CASSFSVSSYNEQFF
.,few,TRBJ2-2,TRBV27,TGTGCCAGCAGTTTAAGGCGACTCGGGGAGCTGTTTTTT,CASSLRRLGELFF
TRBD2,.,TRBJ2-7,TRBV30,TGTGCCTGGACTAGCGGGAACTACGAGCAGTACTTC,CAWTSGNYEQYF
TRBD2,few,TRBJ2-1,TRBV3-1/TRBV3-2,TGTGCCAGCAGCCCCCAGCGGGGCCCATATGAGCAGTTCTTC,CASSPQRGPYEQFF
.,.,TRBJ1-1,TRBV5-4,TGTGCCAGCAGCTTGGGGGGAAGACGACTGAACACTGAAGCTTTCTTT,CASSLGGRRLNTEAFF
.,.,TRBJ1-5,TRBV19,TGTGCCAGTAGTATGAGTCGGCAGGGCAATCAGCCCCAGCATTTT,CASSMSRQGNQPQHF
.,.,TRBJ2-2,TRBV6-5,TGTGCCACTGAAAGACAGTGGGACACCGGGGAGCTGTTTTTT,CATERQWDTGELFF
TRBD1,.,TRBJ1-2,TRBV6-5,TGTGCCAGCAGTTCGACAGGGCTAGCCTATGGCTACACCTTC,CASSSTGLAYGYTF
.,.,TRBJ2-1,TRBV18,TGTGCCAGCTCACTTCGGGCTAGTGCCGACTACAATGAGCAGTTCTTC,CASSLRASADYNEQFF
TRBD2,.,TRBJ2-1,TRBV4-1,TGCGCCAGCAGCCAAGATAGCTGTCGGACTAGCATTTGTGAGCAGTTCTTC,CASSQDSCRTSICEQFF
.,.,TRBJ1-3,TRBV5-6,TGTGCCAGCAGCTTGGACTTCGCTGGAAACACCATATATTTT,CASSLDFAGNTIYF
.,.,TRBJ2-1,TRBV6-4,TGTGCCAGCAGTGACTCTATTCACGCAGGGTCCAATGAGCAGTTCTTC,CASSDSIHAGSNEQFF
.,.,TRBJ1-1,TRBV6-2/TRBV6-3,TGTGCCAGCAGTAGCTATAGACGGAACAATGAAGCTTTCTTT,CASSSYRRNNEAFF
.,.,TRBJ2-7,TRBV6-5,TGTGCCAGCAGTTACACCGGGGGAGGCTGGCACTTC,CASSYTGGGWHF
TRBD1,.,TRBJ1-2,TRBV12-3/TRBV12-4,TGTGCCAGCAGTTTAGGACAGGGCTATGGCTACACCTTC,CASSLGQGYGYTF
TRBD1,.,TRBJ2-5,TRBV19,TGTGCCAGTGGGACAGGGACGGGAGAGACCCAGTACTTC,CASGTGTGETQYF
TRBD2,.,TRBJ2-1,TRBV5-6,TGTGCCAGCAAGCGGGAGGGCTACAATGAGCAGTTCTTC,CASKREGYNEQFF
TRBD2,.,TRBJ2-7,TRBV12-5,TGTGCTAGTGGTAACTCGGCTAGCGGGACCTTGTCTTTTGAGCAGTACTTC,CASGNSASGTLSFEQYF
TRBD1,.,TRBJ1-2,TRBV27,TGTGCCAGCAGTCCCGGGACAGGTCTTCAAAATAACTATGGCTACACCTTC,CASSPGTGLQNNYGYTF
.,.,TRBJ2-1,TRBV11-2,TGTGCCAGCAGCCCGGGGTCAGGGTTCGATGAGCAGTTCTTC,CASSPGSGFDEQFF
.,few,TRBJ1-6,TRBV21-1,TGTGCCAGCAGCAAAGTCAGACAGAGCTCCTATAATTCACCCCTCCACTTT,CASSKVRQSSYNSPLHF
.,.,TRBJ2-3,TRBV9,TGTGCCAGCAGCGTAGGGGGGCCGGATACGCAGTATTTT,CASSVGGPDTQYF
TRBD1,once,TRBJ1-4,TRBV7-2,TGTGCCAGCAGCTTAGGGGGACAGGGTAATGAAAAACTGTTTTTT,CASSLGGQGNEKLFF
.,.,TRBJ1-1,TRBV5-4,TGTGCCAGCAGCTTCGGAGGACAACGCACTGAAGCTTTCTTT,CASSFGGQRTEAFF
TRBD2,few,TRBJ2-1,TRBV12-3/TRBV12-4,TGTGCCAGCCTTTCTAGCGGGGGAGATGAGCAGTTCTTC,CASLSSGGDEQFF
.,.,TRBJ2-4,TRBV21-1,TGTGCCAGCAGCAAAGCGCAACAGGGGTCCTGCAAAAACATTCAGTACTTC,CASSKAQQGSCKNIQYF
TRBD1,few,TRBJ1-5,TRBV2,TGTGCCAGCTGCGGACAGGGTGATCAGCCCCAGCATTTT,CASCGQGDQPQHF
TRBD2,.,TRBJ2-1,TRBV18,TGTGCCAGCTCACCAATGGTAGCGGGAGGCCCCAATGAGCAGTTCTTC,CASSPMVAGGPNEQFF
.,.,TRBJ2-1,TRBV7-9,TGTGCCAGCAGCTTAATGGAGTCGGTGCAGTTCTTC,CASSLMESVQFF
.,.,TRBJ2-1,TRBV14,TGTGCCAGCAGCCAAGATCTGGGACCAAACAATGAGCAGTTCTTC,CASSQDLGPNNEQFF
.,.,TRBJ1-6,TRBV3-1/TRBV3-2,TGTGCCAGCAGCCAAGTGGTACAGAGCTCCTATAATTCACCCCTCCACTTT,CASSQVVQSSYNSPLHF
.,.,TRBJ1-2,TRBV5-8,TGTGCCAGCAGCTTCCGGGACTATGGCTACACCTTC,CASSFRDYGYTF
.,.,TRBJ1-3,TRBV18,TGTGCCAGCTCATCTCGCCCGACAGGAACTTCTGGAAACACCATATATTTT,CASSSRPTGTSGNTIYF
TRBD2,.,TRBJ2-1,TRBV4-1,TGCGCCAGCAGCCAAGTCTCAGGACTAGCGGGAGGGCCCAATGAGCAGTTCTTC,CASSQVSGLAGGPNEQFF
TRBD2,.,TRBJ2-1,TRBV18,TGTGCCAGCTCAGAACCTAGGGCTAGCGGGTTTGCCAATGAGCAGTTCTTC,CASSEPRASGFANEQFF
.,.,TRBJ1-3,TRBV29-1,TGCAGCGTTGGAGACCCTGGAAACACCATATATTTT,CSVGDPGNTIYF
TRBD2,.,TRBJ2-1,TRBV5-1,TGCGCCAGCAGCTCGTCTAGCGGGGGCTACAATGAGCAGTTCTTC,CASSSSSGGYNEQFF
.,.,TRBJ2-7,TRBV18,TGTGCCAGCTCACGTCGTCGGGAAAGGGACTACGAGCAGTACTTC,CASSRRRERDYEQYF
.,.,TRBJ1-5,TRBV6-2/TRBV6-3,TGTGCCAGCAGTTACATTCAGACGAATCAGCCCCAGCATTTT,CASSYIQTNQPQHF
.,.,TRBJ2-1,TRBV4-1,TGCGCCAGCAGCCAAGAACCCCCCCCATTCTCCTACAATGAGCAGTTCTTC,CASSQEPPPFSYNEQFF
TRBD2,.,TRBJ2-2,TRBV4-3,TGCGCCAGCAGCCGCGGGACTAGCGGGGGGGCGGGCGGGGAGCTGTTTTTT,CASSRGTSGGAGGELFF
TRBD1,.,TRBJ2-3,TRBV11-3,TGTGCCAGCAGCCCTGGACAGGGTAAGACAGATACGCAGTATTTT,CASSPGQGKTDTQYF
TRBD1,few,TRBJ1-4,TRBV10-3,TGTGCCATCAGTGAGAGGCAGGGGGATGCAACTAATGAAAAACTGTTTTTT,CAISERQGDATNEKLFF
.,few,TRBJ1-2,TRBV3-1/TRBV3-2,TGTGCCAGCAGCCAACCGACGGGGGCCTATGGCTACACCTTC,CASSQPTGAYGYTF
.,.,TRBJ2-3,TRBV5-1,TGCGCCAGCAGCTTGATAGGGGAGTCCACAGATACGCAGTATTTT,CASSLIGESTDTQYF
.,.,TRBJ1-1,TRBV5-1,TGCGCCAGCAGCTACAGGGTCCAGGACACTGAAGCTTTCTTT,CASSYRVQDTEAFF
.,.,TRBJ2-7,TRBV6-5,TGTGCCAGCAGTTACTCAAGGACAGCCTACGAGCAGTACTTC,CASSYSRTAYEQYF
TRBD2,.,TRBJ2-5,TRBV9,TGTGCCAGCAGCGTAGGGGGACTAAAAGAGACCCAGTACTTC,CASSVGGLKETQYF
.,.,TRBJ1-2,TRBV6-5,TGTGCCAGCAGTTACTCGGGAGGGTACGGCTACACCTTC,CASSYSGGYGYTF
TRBD2,.,TRBJ2-3,TRBV5-1,TGCGCCAGCAGCTTGGCGGCAGCGGGAGCATCAGATACGCAGTATTTT,CASSLAAAGASDTQYF
.,few,TRBJ2-3,TRBV24-1,TGTGCCACCAGTGATCCAGGGCAGGGAAGCACAGATACGCAGTATTTT,CATSDPGQGSTDTQYF
TRBD1,.,TRBJ1-2,TRBV6-2/TRBV6-3,TGTGCCAGCAGTGACTCCGGGACAGGGGGGAACTATGGCTACACCTTC,CASSDSGTGGNYGYTF